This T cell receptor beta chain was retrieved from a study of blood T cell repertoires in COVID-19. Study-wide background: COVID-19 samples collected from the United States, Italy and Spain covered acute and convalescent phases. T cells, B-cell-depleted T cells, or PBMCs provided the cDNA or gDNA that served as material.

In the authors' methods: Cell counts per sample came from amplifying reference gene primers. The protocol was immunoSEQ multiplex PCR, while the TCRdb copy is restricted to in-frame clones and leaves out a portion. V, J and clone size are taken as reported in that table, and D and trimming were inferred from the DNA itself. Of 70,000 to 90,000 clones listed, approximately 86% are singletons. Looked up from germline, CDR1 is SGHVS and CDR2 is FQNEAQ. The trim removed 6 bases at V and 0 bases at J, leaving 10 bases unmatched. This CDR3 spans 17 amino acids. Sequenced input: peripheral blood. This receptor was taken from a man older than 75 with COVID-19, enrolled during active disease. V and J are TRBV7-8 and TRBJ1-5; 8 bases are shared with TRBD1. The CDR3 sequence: CASRGAGGLVSNQPQHF. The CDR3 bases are TGTGCCAGCAGGGGGGCAGGGGGCTTGGTTAGCAATCAGCCCCAGCATTTT. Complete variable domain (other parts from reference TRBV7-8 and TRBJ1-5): GAGVSQSPRYKVAKRGQDVALRCDPISGHVSLFWYQQALGQGPEFLTYFQNEAQLDKSGLPSDRFFAERPEGSVSTLKIQRTQQEDSAVYLCASRGAGGLVSNQPQHFGDGTRLSIL.